The next 25 T cell receptor beta chains were all read from a single sample in a study of blood T cell repertoires in COVID-19. The data were produced by immunoSEQ multiplex PCR, yet TCRdb's version contains in-frame clones alone and is incomplete. Here the sample spans almost 350,000 clones, more than 70% being singletons. The sequenced sample consisted of peripheral blood. The receptors were gathered from a woman in her fifties or sixties with COVID-19, enrolled during active disease.

This chain links TRBV27 with TRBJ1-1, with 8 bases fitting TRBD1. V was clipped by 4 bases and J by 2 bases; unmatched bases: 6. CDR1 and CDR2 from the germline V gene are MNHEY and SMNVEV (reference sequence). This CDR3 has 15 amino acids. CDR3 sequence reads: CASSSPGQVNTEAFF. The CDR3 DNA reads TGTGCCAGCAGTTCCCCGGGACAGGTTAACACTGAAGCTTTCTTT.

The V gene is TRBV10-3, the J gene TRBJ2-1, with D possibly being TRBD2 (7 bases). The CDR3 sequence is 17 residues long. V gave up 3 bases and J gave up 0 bases, with 15 bases separating them. CDR1 and CDR2 from the germline V gene are ENHRY and SYGVKD. The CDR3: CAISDPPGGLSYNEQFF. The CDR3 region has the DNA TGTGCCATCAGTGACCCCCCGGGGGGCCTCTCCTACAATGAGCAGTTCTTC.

The chain employs TRBV29-1 and TRBJ2-5; D is possibly TRBD1 (5 bases). Germline lookup yields CDR1 SQVTM and CDR2 ANQGSEA. There are 14 residues in the CDR3. The V and J ends lost 5 bases and 0 bases respectively, with 13 bases between them. CDR3 sequence (DNA): TGCAGCGTTCGAAGGGGTCAGTACCAAGAGACCCAGTACTTC. This translates into CSVRRGQYQETQYF.

This chain joins TRBV29-1 and TRBJ1-4; 10 nucleotides agree with TRBD1. J gave up 4 bases and V 6 bases, and 11 bases lay outside the gene matches. CDR1 and CDR2 (germline): SQVTM, ANQGSEA. This CDR3 contains 16 residues. The CDR3 DNA reads as TGCAGCGTCGAGGGGGACAGGGGAGGAGTTAATGAAAAACTGTTTTTT. As protein: CSVEGDRGGVNEKLFF.

The gene calls are TRBV5-6 and TRBJ1-1; no firm D call. From germline, CDR1 is SGHDT and CDR2 YYEEEE. Deletions cut 0 bases from V and 3 bases from J, with 9 bases between. The CDR3 totals 14 residues. The CDR3 DNA sequence: TGTGCCAGCAGCTTGGGGGCGCGGGACACTGAAGCTTTCTTT. This codes for CASSLGARDTEAFF.

The gene calls are TRBV14 and TRBJ1-5, with D possibly TRBD1 on 6 matching bases. V dropped 5 bases and J dropped 7 bases, with 15 bases sitting between them. Germline CDR1 reads SGHDN; CDR2 reads FVKESK. CDR3 length equals 14 residues. This chain's CDR3 is CASSRGGFGQPQHF. CDR3 in DNA: TGTGCCAGCAGCAGAGGGGGTTTCGGACAGCCCCAGCATTTT.

This sequence joins TRBV28 and TRBJ1-3; D remains ambiguous. V lost 9 bases, J lost 0 bases, and 12 bases lay in between. The CDR3 contains 14 residues. Germline V gene data show CDR1 as MDHEN and CDR2 as SYDVKM. The CDR3, as DNA: TGTGCCAGTCAATCCCCCAACTCTGGAAACACCATATATTTT. Its protein product is CASQSPNSGNTIYF.

This clone was counted a single time. The chain joins TRBV5-8 to TRBJ2-4; no clear D. V lost 3 bases and J lost 0, with 19 bases in between. From germline, CDR1 is SGHTS and CDR2 YDEGEE. This CDR3 has 18 residues. This chain's CDR3 is CASSSRQSYDLAKNIQYF. CDR3 in DNA: TGTGCCAGCAGCTCCAGGCAGTCTTATGATCTAGCCAAAAACATTCAGTACTTC.

This chain links TRBV19 with TRBJ2-1, with 7 bases lining up with TRBD1. V lost 0 bases to trimming and J lost 0 bases; unmatched junction nucleotides: 2. Germline CDR1 is LNHDA and CDR2 is SQIVND (reference sequence). This CDR3 has 16 amino acids. In nucleotides, the CDR3 is TGTGCCAGTAGTATAGAGGGACAGATCTCCTACAATGAGCAGTTCTTC. Protein: CASSIEGQISYNEQFF.

This chain joins TRBV19 and TRBJ1-2; D unresolved. Germline V CDR1 and CDR2: LNHDA, SQIVND (reference sequence). The CDR3 extends over 14 amino acids. The V end lost 0 bases, the J end lost 3 bases, and 8 bases lay between the germline ends. CDR3 sequence (DNA): TGTGCCAGTAGTATAGACGGTTTTTACTATGGCTACACCTTC. Its protein product is CASSIDGFYYGYTF.

The chain is built from TRBV3-1 (or the pseudogene TRBV3-2) and TRBJ1-2, with 10 bases aligning to TRBD1. This CDR3 region has 15 residues. Germline CDR1 reads LGHDT; CDR2 reads YNNKEL (reference sequence). Losses at the gene ends were 4 bases for V and 6 bases for J; bases not matched to a gene: 8. The CDR3 sequence: CASSPTGGVSDGYTF. The CDR3 bases are TGTGCCAGCAGCCCGACAGGGGGCGTTTCGGATGGCTACACCTTC.

This clone was detected once. This chain links TRBV11-2 with TRBJ2-3, with 7 bases fitting TRBD2. CDR3 length: 15 residues. Per germline, CDR1 SGHAT and CDR2 FQNNGV. V lost 4 bases to trimming and J lost 4 bases; unmatched junction nucleotides: 8. This CDR3 reads CASSSSGGKSDTQYF. The CDR3 DNA is TGTGCCAGCAGCTCGTCCGGGGGGAAGTCAGATACGCAGTATTTT.

The CDR3, as DNA: TGTGCCAGCCGACGACAGGGCTATGGCTACACCTTC. Encoded protein: CASRRQGYGYTF. The V and J genes are TRBV9 and TRBJ1-2, with 7 bases identical to TRBD1. V trimming: 7 bases; J trimming: 4 bases; junction bases outside the gene matches: 4. The CDR3 consists of 12 residues. Germline values: CDR1 SGDLS, CDR2 YYNGEE. Variable domain in full (rest from reference TRBV9 and TRBJ1-2): DSGVTQTPKHLITATGQRVTLRCSPRSGDLSVYWYQQSLDQGLQFLIQYYNGEERAKGNILERFSAQQFPDLHSELNLSSLELGDSALYFCASRRQGYGYTFGSGTRLTVV.

The chain has TRBV28 and TRBJ1-2, with 9 bases lining up with TRBD1. Germline V gene data show CDR1 as MDHEN and CDR2 as SYDVKM. The CDR3 covers 13 residues. With 5 bases clipped from V and 7 bases from J, the junction kept 5 bases outside the gene matches. CDR3 nucleotides: TGTGCCAGCAGTAAGGGACAGGGCGTTGGCTACACCTTC. Translating gives CASSKGQGVGYTF.

V gene TRBV7-9 combines with J gene TRBJ2-3, with 10 nucleotides matching TRBD2. This CDR3 is built from 17 residues. Germline-derived CDR1 and CDR2 are SEHNR and FQNEAQ (reference sequence). The V gene end was trimmed by 3 bases and the J gene end by 5 bases; junction bases not matched to a gene: 11. CDR3 DNA: TGTGCCAGCAGCTTGGACGCTAGCGGGGGTCAAGGAGATACGCAGTATTTT. Protein product: CASSLDASGGQGDTQYF.

This chain joins TRBV18 and TRBJ2-3; 9 bases line up with TRBD1. The trim removed 5 bases at V and 4 bases at J, leaving 4 bases unmatched. Germline V gene lookup returns CDR1 KGHSH and CDR2 LQKENI. The CDR3 contains 14 residues. CDR3 nucleotides: TGTGCCAGCTCATGGGGACAGGGAGCAGATACGCAGTATTTT. Encoded protein: CASSWGQGADTQYF. Full variable domain (outside the CDR3, taken from reference TRBV18 and TRBJ2-3): NAGVMQNPRHLVRRRGQEARLRCSPMKGHSHVYWYRQLPEEGLKFMVYLQKENIIDESGMPKERFSAEFPKEGPSILRIQQVVRGDSAAYFCASSWGQGADTQYFGPGTRLTVL.

This clone showed up just a few times. J is TRBJ1-1 and V is TRBV3-1 (or the pseudogene TRBV3-2); weak D call: TRBD1 (6 bases). The germline CDR1 and CDR2 sequences are LGHDT and YNNKEL (reference sequence). With 1 base removed from V and 11 bases from J, the gap between germline ends came to 20 bases. The CDR3 loop spans 15 amino acids. CDR3 residues: CASSQAGQGQGIAFF. Here the CDR3 DNA reads TGTGCCAGCAGCCAAGCTGGTCAGGGGCAGGGAATCGCTTTCTTT.

This sequence joins TRBV7-2 and TRBJ2-6; tentative D call: TRBD1 (6 bases). In germline, CDR1 is SGHTA, CDR2 FQGNSA. CDR3 length: 18 residues. Between the trimmed V and J ends, which lost 7 bases and 1 base, there was a span of 20 bases. The CDR3 coding sequence is TGTGCCAGCAACCCGGACGGACAGTTTTATTCTGGGGCCAACGTCCTGACTTTC. Protein: CASNPDGQFYSGANVLTF. The full variable domain, in which reference TRBV7-2 and TRBJ2-6 provide the parts outside the CDR3, is GAGVSQSPSNKVTEKGKDVELRCDPISGHTALYWYRQSLGQGLEFLIYFQGNSAPDKSGLPSDRFSAERTGGSVSTLTIQRTQQEDSAVYLCASNPDGQFYSGANVLTFGAGSRLTVL.

This chain joins TRBV2 and TRBJ1-2; 8 nucleotides agree with TRBD1. The length of the CDR3 is 13 residues. J gave up 3 bases and V 7 bases, and 4 bases lay outside the gene matches. Germline CDR1 is SNHLY and CDR2 is FYNNEI. DNA of the CDR3: TGTGCCAGCAAGCGACAGGGGTACTATGGCTACACCTTC. Translating gives CASKRQGYYGYTF. Together with reference TRBV2 and TRBJ1-2, the CDR3 gives the full variable domain: EPEVTQTPSHQVTQMGQEVILRCVPISNHLYFYWYRQILGQKVEFLVSFYNNEISEKSEIFDDQFSVERPDGSNFTLKIRSTKLEDSAMYFCASKRQGYYGYTFGSGTRLTVV.

This chain uses TRBV11-3 with TRBJ1-4, with 9 positions matching TRBD1. The CDR3 consists of 18 residues. V was pared by 2 bases and J by 3 bases, with 10 bases of the junction left unmatched. Germline-derived CDR1 and CDR2 are SGHNT and YENEEA. This CDR3 is CASSLFRDREGANEKLFF. The CDR3 DNA reads as TGTGCCAGCAGCTTATTCCGGGACAGGGAGGGGGCTAATGAAAAACTGTTTTTT.

This sequence joins TRBV5-1 and TRBJ2-5; D is possibly TRBD2 (6 bases). The CDR3 extends over 15 amino acids. V dropped 3 bases and J dropped 2 bases, with 14 bases sitting between them. CDR1 is SGHRS, CDR2 YFSETQ, per germline. The CDR3 coding sequence is TGCGCCAGCAGCTACGCATTGGCGGGGCAAGAGACCCAGTACTTC. Its translation is CASSYALAGQETQYF.

As DNA, the CDR3 is TGTGCCTGGAGTCGACTTAACAGGGGCCAACACTACGAGCAGTACTTC. Protein product: CAWSRLNRGQHYEQYF. This chain connects TRBV30 to TRBJ2-7; 7 positions agree with TRBD1. Germline assignment: CDR1 GTSNPN and CDR2 SVGIG (reference sequence). The CDR3 loop spans 16 amino acids. With 2 bases clipped from V and 3 bases from J, the junction kept 13 bases outside the gene matches. Together with reference TRBV30 and TRBJ2-7, the CDR3 gives the full variable domain: SQTIHQWPATLVQPVGSPLSLECTVEGTSNPNLYWYRQAAGRGLQLLFYSVGIGQISSEVPQNLSASRPQDRQFILSSKKLLLSDSGFYLCAWSRLNRGQHYEQYFGPGTRLTVT.

The chain couples TRBV16 to TRBJ2-7; D gene uncertain. This CDR3 spans 12 amino acids. In germline, CDR1 is KGHSY, CDR2 FQNENV. The V end lost 3 bases, the J end lost 3 bases, and 6 bases lay between the germline ends. CDR3 region: CASSQYSYEQYF. CDR3 nucleotide sequence: TGTGCCAGCAGCCAGTACAGCTACGAGCAGTACTTC.

The chain uses TRBV20-1 and TRBJ2-4; TRBD2 matches at 11 bases. CDR3 length equals 15 residues. Germline V lookup: CDR1 DFQATT, CDR2 SNEGSKA (reference sequence). With V trimmed by 3 bases and J by 8 bases, 9 bases remained unmatched. As DNA, the CDR3 is TGCAGTGCTAGTCGCCTAGCGGGGGGACTCGACATTCAGTACTTC. Protein sequence: CSASRLAGGLDIQYF.

The chain couples TRBV7-3 to TRBJ1-1; D remains ambiguous. Germline lookup yields CDR1 SGHTA and CDR2 FQGTGA. The V end lost 3 bases, the J end lost 8 bases, and 10 bases lay between the germline ends. This CDR3 contains 12 residues. The CDR3 DNA sequence: TGTGCCAGCAGCTTGTACGGAGGCGAAGCTTTCTTT. Translating gives CASSLYGGEAFF.